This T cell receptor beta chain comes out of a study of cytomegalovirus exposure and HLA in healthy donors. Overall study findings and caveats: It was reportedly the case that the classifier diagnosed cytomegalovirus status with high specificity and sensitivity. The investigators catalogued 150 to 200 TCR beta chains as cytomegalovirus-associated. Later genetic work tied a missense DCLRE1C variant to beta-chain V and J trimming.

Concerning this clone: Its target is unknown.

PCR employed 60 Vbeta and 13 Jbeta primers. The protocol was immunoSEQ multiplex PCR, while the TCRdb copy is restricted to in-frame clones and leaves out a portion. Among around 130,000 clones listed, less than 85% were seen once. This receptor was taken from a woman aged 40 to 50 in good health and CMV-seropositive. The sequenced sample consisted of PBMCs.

DNA of the CDR3: TGTGCCAGCAGTCCCGGGCAGGGTTATGGCTACACCTTC. Amino acids: CASSPGQGYGYTF. The chain employs TRBV28 and TRBJ1-2; perhaps TRBD1 as D (5 bases). The germline V gene has CDR1 MDHEN and CDR2 SYDVKM. Deletions cut 5 bases from V and 5 bases from J, with 12 bases between. The CDR3 spans 13 residues.